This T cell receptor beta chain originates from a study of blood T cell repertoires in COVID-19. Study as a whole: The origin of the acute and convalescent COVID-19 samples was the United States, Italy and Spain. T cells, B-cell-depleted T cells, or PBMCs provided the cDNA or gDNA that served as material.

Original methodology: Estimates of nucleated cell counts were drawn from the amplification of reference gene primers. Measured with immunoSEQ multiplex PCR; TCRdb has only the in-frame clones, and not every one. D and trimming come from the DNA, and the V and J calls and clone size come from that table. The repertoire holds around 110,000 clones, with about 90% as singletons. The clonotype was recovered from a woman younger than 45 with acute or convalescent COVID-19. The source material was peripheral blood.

CDR3 sequence (DNA): TGTGCCACCAGCCCTACTACAAATCAGCCCCAGCATTTT. It specifies CATSPTTNQPQHF. This rearrangement joins TRBV15 to TRBJ1-5, with D hard to call. Germline loops: CDR1 LNHNV, CDR2 YYDKDF (reference sequence). The CDR3 runs 13 residues. V lost 5 bases and J 4 bases, leaving 9 bases between the germline ends.